This T cell receptor beta chain derives from a study of CD8+ T cells in alopecia areata (dated by TCRdb to about 2018). In the study overall: The treated patients, all with moderate-to-severe alopecia areata, were enrolled in an open-label pilot trial of oral tofacitinib given at 5 to 10 mg twice daily. Patients stayed on tofacitinib for 6 to 18 months and then had 6 months of follow-up off drug so that delayed response and recurrence could be assessed. The SALT score, which quantifies the percentage of affected scalp surface area, was used to measure disease severity in treated patients. High-throughput TCRbeta sequencing was used to examine T cell clonal expansion in alopecia areata in both the C3H/HeJ mouse model and human patients. In humans, TCRbeta sequencing was performed on scalp tissue and on sorted CD4+ and CD8+ peripheral blood T cells from healthy controls and from patients with patchy or totalis/universalis alopecia areata. Patients on tofacitinib were biopsied at baseline and after 4 and 24 weeks of treatment, and several of the patients also had a later scalp biopsy. Clonality in the scalp was compared among normal scalp (n=4), patchy alopecia areata scalp (n=8), and alopecia totalis/universalis scalp (n=8). The RNA source kit depended on sample type: the PAXgene miRNA kit for fixed scalp, the miRNeasy kit for PBMCs, and the RNeasy kit for mouse skin. TCRbeta CDR3 regions were amplified by immunoSEQ multiplex PCR with 35 Vbeta forward and 13 Jbeta reverse primers.

Summary of the overall study and its limitations: Unlike mouse skin, where gammadelta T cells dominate, normal human skin contains resident alphabeta T cells that get sequenced too, which complicates analysis of the scalp TCR repertoire. Higher clonality and more expanded CD8+ clones were observed in lesional scalp than in normal scalp, particularly in alopecia totalis/universalis, a finding suggestive of antigenic drive. Many expanded lesional clones were found to persist in scalp and blood during tofacitinib treatment, and relapse after treatment cessation may be partly explained by this persistence. Tofacitinib significantly decreased scalp clonality and the number of expanded CD8+ clones among the top 100 scalp clones. Because the treated cohort was small and had just a single nonresponder, larger studies are needed to establish links between baseline CD8+ expansion and response. Compared with mice, TCR sequences shared between patients were less clear, possibly partly because of HLA diversity across the patient population.

This clone has a handful of counts. Its antigen specificity is not known. No qualities accompany the bases; no much larger clone lies one base away. Library prep was done by the immunoSEQ multiplex PCR assay. To provide template for TCR sequencing, every sample had RNA extracted and reverse transcribed into cDNA. First-strand cDNA was synthesized with SuperScript III using a 2:1 mix of oligo-dT and random hexamers. Amplification bias was assessed with a synthetic immune receptor repertoire, and residual bias was removed computationally. The original pipeline was this. Raw reads were preprocessed for error removal, and CDR3 was defined according to IMGT conventions as running from the conserved cysteine to phenylalanine. Clonality was calculated as 1 minus Shannon entropy normalized by log2 of the number of productive unique TCRs. Whether each scalp clone was CD4 or CD8 was inferred by checking scalp TCRbeta sequences against the CD4 and CD8 repertoires from sorted blood. Sourced from immuneACCESS, this table was stored by TCRdb with only in-frame sequences that have V and J called. A share of the clones is absent; for the studies checked, an unresolved V gene accounts for under half, and the remainder has no known explanation. The DNA was the basis for D and trimming; V, J and clone size are from that table. This sample gives 150,000 to 200,000 clones in total; approximately 60% of them show up just once. The top ten clones comprise about 14% of the sample.

The time point label here, explained by the study, means: roughly 24 weeks on oral tofacitinib. This specimen's treatment or condition label, interpreted: oral pan-JAK inhibitor, 5-10 mg twice daily. Lesional scalp punch biopsies and peripheral blood were obtained from alopecia areata patients. PBMCs were isolated by density centrifugation and stained for CD3, CD4 and CD8, and CD4+ and CD8+ T cells were sorted on a FACSAria. This clonotype was obtained from a human donor with alopecia areata. The specimen comprised CD4+ T cells sorted from blood, sampled at week 24, from a patient treated with tofacitinib.

The DNA sequence is given as TGCGCCAGCAGCTTGGCGGCGAGGTACTCTGGGGCCAACGTCCTGACTTTC. This sequence encodes CASSLAARYSGANVLTF. The chain joins TRBV5-1 to TRBJ2-6, with the identity of the D gene unclear. The CDR3 sequence holds 17 residues, the cysteine and phenylalanine included. Just CDR3 DNA is preserved here, 51 bases in frame from base 1. The germline V gene supplies CDR1 SGHRS and CDR2 YFSETQ. V lost 0 bases and J lost 0 bases; the stretch between them is 10 bases long.